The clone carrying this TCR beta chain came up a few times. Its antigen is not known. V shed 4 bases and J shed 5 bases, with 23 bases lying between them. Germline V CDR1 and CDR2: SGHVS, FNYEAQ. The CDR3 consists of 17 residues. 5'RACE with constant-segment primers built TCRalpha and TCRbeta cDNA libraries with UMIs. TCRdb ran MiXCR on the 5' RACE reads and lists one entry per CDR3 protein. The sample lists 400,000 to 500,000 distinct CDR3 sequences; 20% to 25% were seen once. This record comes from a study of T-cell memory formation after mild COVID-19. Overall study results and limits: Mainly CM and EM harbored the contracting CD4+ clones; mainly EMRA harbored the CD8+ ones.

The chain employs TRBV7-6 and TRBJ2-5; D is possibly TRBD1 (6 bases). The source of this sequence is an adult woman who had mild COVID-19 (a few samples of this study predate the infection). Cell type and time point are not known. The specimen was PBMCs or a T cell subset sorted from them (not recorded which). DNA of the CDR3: TGTGCCAGCAGCTCCCCCGCGACAGGAAACATTAAGGAGACCCAGTACTTC. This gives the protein CASSSPATGNIKETQYF.